This T cell receptor beta chain comes out of a study of cytomegalovirus exposure and HLA in healthy donors. Study-wide context: There were some 380 genotyped donors. Of these, about 81% fell in the genetic ancestry cluster associated with self-reported Caucasian donors. General study points: A few V segments could not be told apart, such as TRBV6-2 and TRBV6-3, and were left out. Most observed TCR sequences were rare, whereas some public TCRs were detected in many donors.

In its sample, this clone was seen a few times. The target antigen is unknown. With 60 Vbeta and 13 Jbeta primers, the PCR was carried out. The table came from immunoSEQ multiplex PCR; TCRdb's copy has only in-frame clones and leaves some out. This sample has about 160,000 clones, with 70% to 85% found just once. Germline lookup yields CDR1 SGHTA and CDR2 FQGNSA. There are 13 residues in the CDR3. V trimming: 6 bases; J trimming: 4 bases; junction bases outside the gene matches: 3. The chain links TRBV7-2 to TRBJ1-5; the match to TRBD1 covers 7 bases. The receptor comes from a man in his thirties or forties in good health and CMV-seropositive. Input material: PBMCs. In DNA, the CDR3 is TGTGCCAGCAGTACGGGACAGAATCAGCCCCAGCATTTT. The encoded protein is CASSTGQNQPQHF.